This T cell receptor (beta chain) was identified during a study of shared clonotypes between healthy human individuals. Study-level findings and limits: Blood was the only sampled material, and tissue repertoires likely differ.

A note on this clone: Antigen unknown.

Unsorted PBMC replicate PCRs drew on 300 ng DNA, representing 25,000 to 30,000 T cell genomes. TCRdb's table, derived via immunoSEQ multiplex PCR, lists solely in-frame clones and lacks some. The sample records about 490,000 clones, 75% to 85% being singletons. With 4 bases clipped from V and 8 bases from J, the junction kept 4 bases outside the gene matches. CDR1 is SGHRS, CDR2 YFSETQ, per germline. The CDR3 length is 14 residues. This chain connects TRBV5-1 to TRBJ2-1; 12 nucleotides line up with TRBD2. The clonotype originates from a woman aged 35 to 49 in good health. Some clones in this sample may be carry-over from other donors' samples. Sequencing input: PBMCs. The CDR3 protein is CASSPRTSGDEQFF. CDR3 nucleotide sequence: TGCGCCAGCAGCCCCAGGACTAGCGGGGATGAGCAGTTCTTC.